This T cell receptor beta chain stems from a study of draining lymph node invasion in breast cancer (dated by TCRdb to about 2020). With respect to the entire study: In a separate targeted assay, bulk TCR-beta CDR3 sequencing compared sorted memory regulatory T cells and memory conventional CD4 T cells across breast cancer tissues. In the separate targeted TCR sequencing, lymph nodes from a handful of patients were covered, and primary tumors were sequenced for three of those patients. Matched non-invaded and tumor-invaded tumor-draining lymph nodes plus the primary tumor were contributed by each patient, with both Treg and Tconv subsets profiled.

This clonotype was seen a handful of times. Its specific antigen is unknown. No base-level quality is on record; no much larger clone is a single base apart. CD4+ CD45RA- CD25- cells were sorted as memory conventional CD4 T cells. Before staining and sorting, a Miltenyi Pan T Cell isolation kit was used to pre-enrich the T cells. Primary tumors were characterized by immunohistochemistry for estrogen receptor, progesterone receptor, HER2 and Ki-67. Within a few hours after surgery, fresh surgical tissue was processed by cutting the tissue into small fragments. The tissue fragments were digested enzymatically for over 15 minutes with Liberase TL plus DNase and were then passed through a 40-micrometer strainer. After DAPI live/dead staining, cells were sorted on a BD FACS Aria II, reaching roughly 97-99% purity. Sorted cells were lysed in TCL buffer, and RNA was purified with a Norgen Single Cell RNA purification kit including DNase treatment.

Measured from the cysteine to the phenylalanine, the CDR3 is 17 residues long. Only the CDR3 DNA stays, 51 bases, in frame from base 1. V has 2 bases trimmed and J has 0 bases trimmed; junction bases matching no gene number 8. The germline V gene supplies CDR1 SGHRS and CDR2 YFSETQ. What the research found in general, with its limitations: TCRs shared between the Treg and Tconv subsets were viewed as suggestive of, but not proof of, a common clonal origin. In the targeted TCR-seq data, Tregs appeared more clonally expanded than Tconvs in all tissues, and both subsets were less diverse in tumor than lymph nodes. Some clones from the top 100 tumor clones were found in both invaded and non-invaded nodes, which suggests recirculation between the tumor and the draining nodes. Per tissue, roughly 12-25% of Treg TCRs were found to be shared with Tconvs, and this sharing was interpreted as suggesting peripheral Treg induction. The tumor top-100 clone tracking analysis was possible in only a couple of patients. The data could not resolve whether Treg conversion took place in a given organ or whether converted Tregs recirculated between nodes and tumor.

The library was produced with bulk RNA-seq. The data were produced on an Illumina HiSeq 2500. The authors processed their data as follows. For the separate targeted TCR-seq dataset, MiXCR version 2.1.5 with default parameters extracted and quantified CDR3 sequences from raw reads. The separate targeted TCR-seq dataset defined each TCR-beta clone by its combination of V gene, J gene and CDR3 sequence. In the separate targeted TCR-seq dataset, clones with fewer than three counts were removed, then only the 90% most strongly expressed clones per sample were retained. For each tissue in the separate targeted TCR-seq dataset, Treg-Tconv overlap was calculated by dividing the number of shared clones by the total number of Treg clones and multiplying by 100. In TCRdb, the public reads were trimmed at Q25 with fastp and aligned with MiXCR, with productive beta chains retained. Records with the same CDR3 protein are collapsed into one entry carrying the most frequent genes and DNA. The V and J calls follow TCRdb's processing rather than the paper's. This sample holds about 810 distinct CDR3 sequences; around 75% were observed only once. The ten top clones hold more than 35% of the sample.

This clonotype was obtained from a female donor with luminal breast cancer. The chain joins TRBV5-1 to TRBJ2-1; 7 of the junction bases match TRBD2. Sequenced material: sorted memory CD4+ effector T cells from the tumor. The cell subset or site label corresponds to: CD45RA-negative sorted CD4+ T cells (memory Tconv or effector/memory Treg). At the DNA level, the sequence is TGCGCCAGCAGCTTAGGGCTAGCGGACCGCTCCTACAATGAGCAGTTCTTC. It codes for CASSLGLADRSYNEQFF. The reference TRBV5-1 and TRBJ2-1 proteins fill in what lies around the CDR3, so the full variable domain reads KAGVTQTPRYLIKTRGQQVTLSCSPISGHRSVSWYQQTPGQGLQFLFEYFSETQRNKGNFPGRFSGRQFSNSRSEMNVSTLELGDSALYLCASSLGLADRSYNEQFFGPGTRLTVL.